The following is a TCR beta chain sequence with its context. Antigen: not known. This CDR3 contains 13 residues. CDR1 is KGHDR, CDR2 SFDVKD, per germline. V lost 1 base and J lost 8, with 9 bases in between. The data were obtained in a study of T cell responses to AZD1222 COVID-19 vaccine. About the research overall: Pooling was applied to second doses at about 4 or about 12 weeks. Study-wide findings and caveats: Clonal diversity was possibly underestimated, and the donors were mostly white British, with more females. No repertoire was sampled before or during the peak T cell response, only after it. Baseline serology detected seropositivity in only six AZD1222 recipients.

Assay used: immunoSEQ multiplex PCR; TCRdb lists only in-frame clones, some missing. The sample records roughly 150,000 clones, roughly 92% being singletons. V is TRBV24-1 and J is TRBJ2-3; maybe TRBD2 (5 bases). This TCR came from an adult in good health. Sequences were derived from peripheral blood, sampled on day 0 of AZD1222 vaccination. Here the CDR3 DNA reads TGTGCCACCAGTGATTTTCCCGAGGGTACGCAGTATTTT. Protein: CATSDFPEGTQYF.